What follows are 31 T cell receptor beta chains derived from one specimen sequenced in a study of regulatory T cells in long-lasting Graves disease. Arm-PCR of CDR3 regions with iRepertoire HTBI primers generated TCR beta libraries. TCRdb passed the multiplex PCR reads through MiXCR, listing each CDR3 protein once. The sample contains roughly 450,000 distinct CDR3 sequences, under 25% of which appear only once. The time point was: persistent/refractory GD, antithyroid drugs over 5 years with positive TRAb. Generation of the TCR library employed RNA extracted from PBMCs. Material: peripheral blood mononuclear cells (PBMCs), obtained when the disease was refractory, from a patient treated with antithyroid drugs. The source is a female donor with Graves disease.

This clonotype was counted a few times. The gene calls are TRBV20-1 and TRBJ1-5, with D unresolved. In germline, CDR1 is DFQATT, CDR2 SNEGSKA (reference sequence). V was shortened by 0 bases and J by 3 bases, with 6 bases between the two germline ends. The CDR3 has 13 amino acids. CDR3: CSAREQYNQPQHF. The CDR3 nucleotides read TGCAGTGCTAGAGAACAGTACAATCAGCCCCAGCATTTT.

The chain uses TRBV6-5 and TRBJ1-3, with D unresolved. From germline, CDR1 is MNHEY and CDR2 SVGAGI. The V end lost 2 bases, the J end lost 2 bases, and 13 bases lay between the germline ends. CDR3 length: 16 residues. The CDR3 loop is CASSYNGRTAGNTIYF. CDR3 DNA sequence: TGTGCCAGCAGTTACAACGGGAGAACGGCTGGAAACACCATATATTTT.

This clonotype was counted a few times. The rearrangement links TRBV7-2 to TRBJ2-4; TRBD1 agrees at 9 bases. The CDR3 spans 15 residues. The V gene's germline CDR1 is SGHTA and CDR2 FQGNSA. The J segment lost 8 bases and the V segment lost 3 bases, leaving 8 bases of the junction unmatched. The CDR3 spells CASSFSQGAGYIQYF. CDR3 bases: TGTGCCAGCAGCTTTTCACAGGGGGCGGGGTACATTCAGTACTTC.

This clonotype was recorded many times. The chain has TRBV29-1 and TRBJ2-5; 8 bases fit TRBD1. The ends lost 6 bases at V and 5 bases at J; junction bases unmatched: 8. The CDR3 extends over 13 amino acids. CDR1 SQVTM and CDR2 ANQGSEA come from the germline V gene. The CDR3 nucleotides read TGCAGCGTGGCACAGGGGGTCGGGGAGACCCAGTACTTC. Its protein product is CSVAQGVGETQYF. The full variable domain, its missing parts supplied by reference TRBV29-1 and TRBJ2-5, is SAVISQKPSRDICQRGTSLTIQCQVDSQVTMMFWYRQQPGQSLTLIATANQGSEATYESGFVIDKFPISRPNLTFSTLTVSNMSPEDSSIYLCSVAQGVGETQYFGPGTRLLVL.

This CDR3 reads CASSAGDQPQHF. CDR3 nucleotides: TGTGCCAGCAGCGCAGGGGATCAGCCCCAGCATTTT. V gene TRBV7-9 combines with J gene TRBJ1-5, with D maybe TRBD1 (6 bases). Germline V gene sequence: CDR1 SEHNR, CDR2 FQNEAQ (reference sequence). This CDR3 spans 12 amino acids. With 5 bases removed from V and 5 bases from J, the gap between germline ends came to 7 bases.

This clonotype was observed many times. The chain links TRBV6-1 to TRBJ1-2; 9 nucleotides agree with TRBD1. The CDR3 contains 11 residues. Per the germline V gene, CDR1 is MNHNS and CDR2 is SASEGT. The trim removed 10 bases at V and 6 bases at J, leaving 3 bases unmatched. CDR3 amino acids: CATRTGDGYTF. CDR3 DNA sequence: TGTGCCACCAGGACAGGGGATGGCTACACCTTC.

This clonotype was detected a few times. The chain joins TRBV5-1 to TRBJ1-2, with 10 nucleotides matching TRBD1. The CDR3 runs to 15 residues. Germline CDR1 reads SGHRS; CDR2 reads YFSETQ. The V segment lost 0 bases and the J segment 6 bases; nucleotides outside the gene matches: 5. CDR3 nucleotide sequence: TGCGCCAGCAGCTTGGGAGACAGGGGGCGTGATGGCTACACCTTC. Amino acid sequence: CASSLGDRGRDGYTF.

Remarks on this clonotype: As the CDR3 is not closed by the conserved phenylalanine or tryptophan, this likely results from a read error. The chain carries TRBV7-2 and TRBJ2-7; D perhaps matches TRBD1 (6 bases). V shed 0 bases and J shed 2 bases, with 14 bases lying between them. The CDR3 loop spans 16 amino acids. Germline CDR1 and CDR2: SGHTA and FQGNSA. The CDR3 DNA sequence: TGTGCCAGCAGCTTAGCTCCCACAGAGGGGGCCTACGAGCAGTACTCC. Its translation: CASSLAPTEGAYEQYS.

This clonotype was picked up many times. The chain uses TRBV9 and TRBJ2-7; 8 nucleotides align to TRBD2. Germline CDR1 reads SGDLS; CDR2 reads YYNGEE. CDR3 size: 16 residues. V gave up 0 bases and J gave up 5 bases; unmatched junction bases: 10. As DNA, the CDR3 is TGTGCCAGCAGCGTAGATAGCGGGATGAGTCCCGACGAGCAGTACTTC. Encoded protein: CASSVDSGMSPDEQYF.

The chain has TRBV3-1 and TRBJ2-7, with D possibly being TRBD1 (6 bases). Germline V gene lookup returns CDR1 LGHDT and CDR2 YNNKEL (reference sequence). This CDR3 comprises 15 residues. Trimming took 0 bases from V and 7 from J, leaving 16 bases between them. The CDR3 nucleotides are TGTGCCAGCAGCCAAGATCTTTCAGGGGAACGGGAGCAGTACTTC. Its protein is CASSQDLSGEREQYF.

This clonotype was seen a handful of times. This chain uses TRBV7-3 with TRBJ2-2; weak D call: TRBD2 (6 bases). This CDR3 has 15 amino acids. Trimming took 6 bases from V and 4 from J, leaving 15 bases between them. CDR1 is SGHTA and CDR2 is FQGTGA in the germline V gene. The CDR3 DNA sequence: TGTGCCAGCAGTAAAGCGGGTTCCACCACCGGGGAGCTGTTTTTT. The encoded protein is CASSKAGSTTGELFF.

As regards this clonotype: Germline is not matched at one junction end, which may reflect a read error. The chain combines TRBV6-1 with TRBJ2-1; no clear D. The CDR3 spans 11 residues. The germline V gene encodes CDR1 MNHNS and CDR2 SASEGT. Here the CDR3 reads CATSEYNEQSF. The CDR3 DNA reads TGTGCCACCTCTGAGTACAATGAGCAGTCCTTC.

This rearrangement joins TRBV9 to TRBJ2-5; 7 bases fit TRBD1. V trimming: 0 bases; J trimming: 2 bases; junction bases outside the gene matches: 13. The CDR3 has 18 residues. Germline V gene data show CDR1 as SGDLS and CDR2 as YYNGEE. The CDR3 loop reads CASSVGTLQGQRQETQYF. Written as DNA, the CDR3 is TGTGCCAGCAGCGTAGGAACCCTTCAGGGACAGAGACAAGAGACCCAGTACTTC.

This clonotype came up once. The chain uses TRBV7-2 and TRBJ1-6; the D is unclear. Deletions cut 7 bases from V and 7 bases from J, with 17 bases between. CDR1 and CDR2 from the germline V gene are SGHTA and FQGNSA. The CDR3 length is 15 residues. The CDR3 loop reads CASTEYGRGNSPLHF. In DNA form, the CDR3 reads TGTGCCAGCACCGAATACGGGCGTGGGAATTCACCCCTCCACTTT.

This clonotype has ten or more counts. DNA of the CDR3: TGTGCCACCTCAGTGAGTAAGGGATTGGCCAAAAACATTCAGTACTTC. Its protein product is CATSVSKGLAKNIQYF. The gene calls are TRBV24-1 and TRBJ2-4; D unclear. Germline V gene sequence: CDR1 KGHDR, CDR2 SFDVKD. V dropped 9 bases and J dropped 1 base, with 18 bases sitting between them. This CDR3 has 16 amino acids.

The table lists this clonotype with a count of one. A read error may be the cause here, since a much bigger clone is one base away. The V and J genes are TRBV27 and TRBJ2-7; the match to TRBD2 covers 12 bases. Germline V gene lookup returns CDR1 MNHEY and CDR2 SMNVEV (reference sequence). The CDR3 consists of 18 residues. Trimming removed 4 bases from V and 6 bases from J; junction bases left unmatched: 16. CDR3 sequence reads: CASSSSISTSGSSLEQYF. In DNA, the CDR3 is TGTGCCAGCAGTTCATCTATTTCGACTAGCGGGAGTTCTCTCGAGCAGTACTTC.

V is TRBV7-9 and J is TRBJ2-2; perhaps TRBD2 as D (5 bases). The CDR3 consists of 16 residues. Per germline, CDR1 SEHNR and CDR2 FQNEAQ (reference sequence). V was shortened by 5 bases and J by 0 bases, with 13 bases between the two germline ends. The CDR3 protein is CASSPSHGANTGELFF. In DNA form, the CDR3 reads TGTGCCAGCAGCCCTTCGCACGGGGCGAACACCGGGGAGCTGTTTTTT.

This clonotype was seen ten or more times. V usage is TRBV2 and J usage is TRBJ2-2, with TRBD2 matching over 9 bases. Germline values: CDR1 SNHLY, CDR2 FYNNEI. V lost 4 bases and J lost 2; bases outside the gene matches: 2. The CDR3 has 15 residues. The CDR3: CASSVSGSNTGELFF. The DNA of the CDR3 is TGTGCCAGCAGTGTTAGCGGGAGTAACACCGGGGAGCTGTTTTTT. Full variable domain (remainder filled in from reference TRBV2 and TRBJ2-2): EPEVTQTPSHQVTQMGQEVILRCVPISNHLYFYWYRQILGQKVEFLVSFYNNEISEKSEIFDDQFSVERPDGSNFTLKIRSTKLEDSAMYFCASSVSGSNTGELFFGEGSRLTVL.

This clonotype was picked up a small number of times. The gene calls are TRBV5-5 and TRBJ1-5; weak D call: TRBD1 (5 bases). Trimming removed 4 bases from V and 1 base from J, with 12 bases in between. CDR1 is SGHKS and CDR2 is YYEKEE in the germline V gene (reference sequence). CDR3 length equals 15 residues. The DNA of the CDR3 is TGTGCCAGCAGCCCGACAGCACGGAGCAATCAGCCCCAGCATTTT. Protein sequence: CASSPTARSNQPQHF.

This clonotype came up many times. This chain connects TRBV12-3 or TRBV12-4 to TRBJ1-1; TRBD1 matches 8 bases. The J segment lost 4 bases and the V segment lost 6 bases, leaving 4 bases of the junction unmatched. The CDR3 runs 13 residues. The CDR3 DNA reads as TGTGCCAGCAGACAGGGGGATGTCACTGAAGCTTTCTTT. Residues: CASRQGDVTEAFF.

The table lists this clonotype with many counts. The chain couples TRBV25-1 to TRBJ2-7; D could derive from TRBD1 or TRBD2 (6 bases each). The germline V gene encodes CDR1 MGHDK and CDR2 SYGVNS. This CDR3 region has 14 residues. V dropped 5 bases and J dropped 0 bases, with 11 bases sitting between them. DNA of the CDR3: TGTGCCAGCAGTAGCAGGGGAGGCTCCTACGAGCAGTACTTC. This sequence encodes CASSSRGGSYEQYF.

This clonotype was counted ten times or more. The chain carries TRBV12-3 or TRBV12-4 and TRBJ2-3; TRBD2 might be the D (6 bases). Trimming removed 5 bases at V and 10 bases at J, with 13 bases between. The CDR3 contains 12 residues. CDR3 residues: CASSPDYAAQYF. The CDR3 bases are TGTGCCAGCAGTCCGGACTATGCGGCGCAGTATTTT.

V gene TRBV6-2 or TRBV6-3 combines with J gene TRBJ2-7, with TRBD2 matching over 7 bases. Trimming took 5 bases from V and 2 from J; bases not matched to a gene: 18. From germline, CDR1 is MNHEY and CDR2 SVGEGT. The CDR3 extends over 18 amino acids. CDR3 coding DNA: TGTGCCAGCAGTGAACTCACCTTGGGGGGGGTTAAAGCCTACGAGCAGTACTTC. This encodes CASSELTLGGVKAYEQYF.

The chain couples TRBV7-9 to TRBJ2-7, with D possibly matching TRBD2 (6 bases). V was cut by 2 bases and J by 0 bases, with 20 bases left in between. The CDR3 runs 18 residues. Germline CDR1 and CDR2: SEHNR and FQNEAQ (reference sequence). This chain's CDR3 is CASSLIDGFRETSYEQYF. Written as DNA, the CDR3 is TGTGCCAGCAGCTTAATCGACGGATTTCGGGAGACCTCCTACGAGCAGTACTTC.

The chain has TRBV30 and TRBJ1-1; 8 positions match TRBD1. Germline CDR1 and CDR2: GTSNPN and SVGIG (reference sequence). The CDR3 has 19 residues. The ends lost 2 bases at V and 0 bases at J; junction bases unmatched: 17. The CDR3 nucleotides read TGTGCCTGGAGTACCACACGATTTAACAGGGGGAATATGAACACTGAAGCTTTCTTT. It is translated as CAWSTTRFNRGNMNTEAFF.

CDR3 sequence: CSAVRGGSYEQYF. The CDR3 nucleotides read TGCAGTGCCGTGCGGGGCGGGTCCTACGAGCAGTACTTC. The rearrangement links TRBV20-1 to TRBJ2-7; D might be TRBD2 (6 bases). In germline, CDR1 is DFQATT, CDR2 SNEGSKA (reference sequence). V dropped 6 bases and J dropped 1 base, with 13 bases sitting between them. The CDR3 is 13 residues long.

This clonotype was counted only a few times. The CDR3 reads CSADSAVSYEQYF. DNA of the CDR3: TGCAGTGCTGACTCGGCAGTCTCCTACGAGCAGTACTTC. The rearrangement uses TRBV20-1 and TRBJ2-7; unclear D gene. The CDR3 loop spans 13 amino acids. With 5 bases removed from V and 0 bases from J, the gap between germline ends came to 11 bases. Germline V lookup: CDR1 DFQATT, CDR2 SNEGSKA (reference sequence).

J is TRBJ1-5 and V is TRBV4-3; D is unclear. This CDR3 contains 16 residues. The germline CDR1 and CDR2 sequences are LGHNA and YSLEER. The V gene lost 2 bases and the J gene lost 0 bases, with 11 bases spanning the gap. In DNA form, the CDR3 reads TGCGCCAGCAGCCAAAGATCGGCGGGTAGCAATCAGCCCCAGCATTTT. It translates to CASSQRSAGSNQPQHF.

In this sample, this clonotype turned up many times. In nucleotides, the CDR3 is TGTGCCAGCAGGGCGGGACAGGTTACTTCACCCCTCCACTTT. Translation: CASRAGQVTSPLHF. The chain has TRBV6-1 and TRBJ1-6; TRBD1 matches 8 bases. This CDR3 contains 14 residues. V shed 6 bases and J 9 bases; nucleotides not matched to a gene: 7. Looked up from germline, CDR1 is MNHNS and CDR2 is SASEGT.

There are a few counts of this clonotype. CDR3 sequence: CASSLDEGAIGELFF. CDR3 DNA sequence: TGTGCCAGCAGCTTAGATGAGGGGGCTATCGGGGAGCTGTTTTTT. This chain uses TRBV7-6 with TRBJ2-2; 7 bases line up with TRBD1. CDR1 is SGHVS, CDR2 FNYEAQ, per germline. The CDR3 consists of 15 residues. The J segment lost 7 bases and the V segment lost 1 base, leaving 6 bases of the junction unmatched.

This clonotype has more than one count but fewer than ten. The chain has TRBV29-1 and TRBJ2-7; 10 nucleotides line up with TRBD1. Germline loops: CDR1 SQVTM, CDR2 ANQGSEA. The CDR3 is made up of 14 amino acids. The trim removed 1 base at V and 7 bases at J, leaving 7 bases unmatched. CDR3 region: CSVEAGTGVWEQYF. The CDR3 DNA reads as TGCAGCGTTGAAGCCGGGACAGGGGTTTGGGAGCAGTACTTC.